This is a list of T cell receptor beta chains from one sample in a study of T cell responses to AZD1222 COVID-19 vaccine. Generated by immunoSEQ multiplex PCR, the TCRdb table keeps only in-frame clones and is missing some. The sample shows roughly 180,000 clones, 75% to 90% of them seen only once. Sequenced material: peripheral blood, taken on day 0 of MenACWY control vaccination. These receptors originate from an adult in good health. Both conserved end residues are part of each CDR3. Fields, in order: CDR3 protein, CDR3 DNA, D gene, J gene, V gene, clone size. A D gene is named only where the DNA matches it firmly. For some rows the clone size is stated as once, few or many, or as a class when expanded; others skip it.

CASSQESGTTLYGYTF,TGCGCCAGCAGCCAAGAGTCCGGGACTACTTTATATGGCTACACCTTC,.,TRBJ1-2,TRBV4-1,.
CASSYLGVRGAYF,TGTGCCAGCAGTTACCTTGGTGTCCGAGGGGCGTACTTC,.,TRBJ2-5,TRBV6-2/TRBV6-3,once
CASSRGRDQPQHF,TGTGCCAGCTCACGAGGGCGCGATCAGCCCCAGCATTTT,.,TRBJ1-5,TRBV18,.
CASSGVQGVTGELFF,TGTGCCAGCAGCGGAGTGCAGGGAGTTACCGGGGAGCTGTTTTTT,.,TRBJ2-2,TRBV9,.
CASSLTLTGPNSYEQYF,TGTGCCAGCAGCTTAACGCTGACTGGCCCCAACTCCTACGAGCAGTACTTC,.,TRBJ2-7,TRBV11-2,.
CASSSKGGGLNSPLHF,TGTGCCAGCAGCTCCAAAGGAGGGGGCCTGAATTCACCCCTCCACTTT,TRBD1,TRBJ1-6,TRBV9,.
CATSDFKTGHNEQYF,TGTGCCACCAGTGATTTCAAGACAGGGCACAACGAGCAGTACTTC,TRBD1,TRBJ2-7,TRBV24-1,.
CASSSLHRGEDYGYTF,TGTGCCAGCAGCTCGCTTCACAGGGGGGAGGACTATGGCTACACCTTC,TRBD1,TRBJ1-2,TRBV11-2,.
CASTLRRTGVYNEQFF,TGTGCCAGCACCCTTAGAAGGACAGGGGTCTACAATGAGCAGTTCTTC,TRBD1,TRBJ2-1,TRBV13,.
CASSYGTANSGANVLTF,TGTGCCAGCAGCTACGGGACGGCAAACTCTGGGGCCAACGTCCTGACTTTC,.,TRBJ2-6,TRBV5-6,.
CASSIQGAQEYGYTF,TGTGCCAGTAGTATTCAGGGGGCTCAAGAGTATGGCTACACCTTC,TRBD1,TRBJ1-2,TRBV19,.
CASSLVGETGELFF,TGCGCCAGCAGCTTGGTCGGCGAGACCGGGGAGCTGTTTTTT,.,TRBJ2-2,TRBV5-1,.
CASSLRPGQGEETQYF,TGCGCCAGCAGCTTACGTCCGGGACAGGGGGAAGAGACCCAGTACTTC,TRBD1,TRBJ2-5,TRBV5-1,once
CASSPGVGGGSPLHF,TGTGCCAGCAGCCCCGGTGTGGGGGGCGGTTCACCCCTCCACTTT,.,TRBJ1-6,TRBV7-9,.
CASSVTGANYGYTF,TGTGCCAGTAGTGTGACAGGAGCAAACTATGGCTACACCTTC,.,TRBJ1-2,TRBV19,once
CASSSSGTANTGELFF,TGTGCCAGCAGCTCCTCCGGGACGGCGAACACCGGGGAGCTGTTTTTT,.,TRBJ2-2,TRBV11-2,.
CASSLLGIGTEAFF,TGTGCCAGCAGCTTACTAGGGATTGGCACTGAAGCTTTCTTT,.,TRBJ1-1,TRBV7-9,.
CASSLTGTNTGELFF,TGTGCCAGCAGTCTGACAGGGACGAACACCGGGGAGCTGTTTTTT,TRBD1,TRBJ2-2,TRBV6-2/TRBV6-3,.
CASSIGYSGLATNEKLFF,TGTGCCAGTAGTATTGGTTATTCTGGACTCGCAACTAATGAAAAACTGTTTTTT,.,TRBJ1-4,TRBV19,.
CASTLQGYNEQFF,TGTGCCAGCACCCTCCAGGGCTACAATGAGCAGTTCTTC,.,TRBJ2-1,TRBV28,.
CASSEQGNTEAFF,TGTGCCAGCAGTGAACAGGGAAACACTGAAGCTTTCTTT,.,TRBJ1-1,TRBV2,.
CASSPSYGEQFF,TGTGCCAGTAGTCCTAGCTACGGGGAGCAGTTCTTC,.,TRBJ2-1,TRBV19,few